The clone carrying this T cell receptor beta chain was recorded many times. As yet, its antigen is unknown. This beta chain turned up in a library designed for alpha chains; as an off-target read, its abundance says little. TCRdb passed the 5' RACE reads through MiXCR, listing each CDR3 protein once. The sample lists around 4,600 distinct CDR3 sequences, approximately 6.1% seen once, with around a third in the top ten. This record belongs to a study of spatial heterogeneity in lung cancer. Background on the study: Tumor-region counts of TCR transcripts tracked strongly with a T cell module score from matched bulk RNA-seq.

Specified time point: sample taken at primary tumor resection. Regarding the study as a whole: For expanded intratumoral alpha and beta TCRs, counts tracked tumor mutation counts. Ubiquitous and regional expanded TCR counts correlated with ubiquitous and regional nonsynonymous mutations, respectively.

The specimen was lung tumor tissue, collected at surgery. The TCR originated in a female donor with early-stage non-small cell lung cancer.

DNA for the CDR3: TGTGCCAGCAGTCGCAGCGGGGGGTCACACAATGAGCAGTTCTTC. This translates into CASSRSGGSHNEQFF. The chain couples TRBV5-6 to TRBJ2-1; TRBD2 matches at 9 bases. The length of the CDR3 is 15 residues. Looked up from germline, CDR1 is SGHDT and CDR2 is YYEEEE. V lost 5 bases to trimming and J lost 5 bases; unmatched junction nucleotides: 8.